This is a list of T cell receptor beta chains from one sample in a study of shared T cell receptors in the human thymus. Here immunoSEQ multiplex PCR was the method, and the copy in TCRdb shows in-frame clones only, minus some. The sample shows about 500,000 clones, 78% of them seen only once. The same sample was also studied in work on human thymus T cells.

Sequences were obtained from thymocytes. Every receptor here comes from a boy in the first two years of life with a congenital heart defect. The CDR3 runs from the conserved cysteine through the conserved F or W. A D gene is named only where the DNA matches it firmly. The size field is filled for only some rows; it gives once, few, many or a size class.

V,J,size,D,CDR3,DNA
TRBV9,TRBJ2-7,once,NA,CASSVGPQSGEQYF,TGTGCCAGCAGCGTGGGCCCCCAAAGTGGCGAGCAGTACTTC
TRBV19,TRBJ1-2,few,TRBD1,CASRNGQDGYGYTF,TGTGCCAGTAGGAACGGACAGGACGGCTATGGCTACACCTTC
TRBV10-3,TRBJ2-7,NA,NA,CAISVSAGSYEQYF,TGTGCCATCAGTGTGTCTGCCGGCTCCTACGAGCAGTACTTC
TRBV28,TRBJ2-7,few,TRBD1,CASSWDAGQGANHEQYF,TGTGCCAGCAGTTGGGACGCAGGACAGGGGGCGAATCACGAGCAGTACTTC
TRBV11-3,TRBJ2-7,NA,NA,CASSPFKGRGDEGQYF,TGTGCCAGCAGCCCCTTTAAGGGCAGGGGGGATGAGGGGCAGTACTTC
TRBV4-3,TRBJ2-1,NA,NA,CASSPHTLRSLSYNEQFF,TGCGCCAGCAGCCCCCACACCTTGAGGTCCCTTTCCTACAATGAGCAGTTCTTC
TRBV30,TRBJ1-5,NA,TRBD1,CAWSPEGTGVYQPQHF,TGTGCCTGGAGTCCCGAAGGGACAGGGGTTTATCAGCCCCAGCATTTT
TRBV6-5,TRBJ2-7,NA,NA,CASRQPTVPYEQYF,TGTGCCAGCAGGCAACCGACAGTTCCCTACGAGCAGTACTTT
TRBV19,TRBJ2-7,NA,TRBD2,CASSMAPREVESYEQYF,TGTGCCAGTAGTATGGCTCCCCGGGAGGTGGAGTCCTACGAGCAGTACTTC
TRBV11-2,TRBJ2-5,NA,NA,CASSPEYKTQYF,TGTGCCAGCAGCCCCGAGTATAAGACCCAGTACTTC
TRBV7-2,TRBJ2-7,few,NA,CASSFSRAHSYEQYF,TGTGCCAGCAGCTTTTCCAGGGCTCACTCCTACGAGCAGTACTTC
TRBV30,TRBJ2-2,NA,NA,CAWSPGLPSFNTGELFF,TGTGCCTGGAGTCCCGGCCTCCCTAGCTTCAACACCGGGGAGCTGTTTTTT
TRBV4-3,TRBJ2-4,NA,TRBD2,CASSQDLGGAGTSSGNIQYF,TGCGCCAGCAGCCAAGATCTCGGGGGCGCTGGGACTAGCTCTGGAAACATTCAGTACTTC
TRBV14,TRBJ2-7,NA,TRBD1,CASSPGTGDSYEQYF,TGTGCCAGCAGCCCCGGGACAGGGGATTCCTACGAGCAGTACTTC
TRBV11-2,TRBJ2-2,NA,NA,CASRQNRKLNTGELFF,TGTGCCAGCAGACAAAACAGGAAACTTAACACCGGGGAGCTGTTTTTT
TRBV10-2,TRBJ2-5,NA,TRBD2,CASSEPLPGLAGVLAGETQYF,TGCGCCAGCAGTGAGCCGCTTCCGGGACTAGCGGGAGTCTTGGCTGGAGAGACCCAGTACTTC
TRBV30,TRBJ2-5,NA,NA,CAWSVHQGPKTQYF,TGTGCCTGGAGTGTACATCAGGGGCCGAAGACCCAGTACTTC
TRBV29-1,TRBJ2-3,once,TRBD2,CSAEGGPWTSGSRADTQYF,TGCAGCGCCGAGGGGGGGCCCTGGACTAGCGGGAGCAGAGCAGATACGCAGTATTTT
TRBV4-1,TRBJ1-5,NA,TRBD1,CASSRFWGQPYQPQHF,TGCGCCAGCAGCCGCTTTTGGGGACAGCCTTATCAGCCCCAGCATTTT
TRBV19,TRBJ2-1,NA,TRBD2,CASRATSGPYNEQFF,TGTGCCAGTAGAGCGACTAGCGGGCCCTACAATGAGCAGTTCTTC
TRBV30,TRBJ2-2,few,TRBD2,CAWSSRHGGSPNTGELFF,TGTGCCTGGAGTTCTCGCCACGGGGGGTCGCCGAACACCGGGGAGCTGTTTTTT
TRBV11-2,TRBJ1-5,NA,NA,CASSLGVVFPGDSNQPQHF,TGTGCCAGCAGCTTAGGGGTGGTTTTCCCGGGGGATAGCAATCAGCCCCAGCATTTT
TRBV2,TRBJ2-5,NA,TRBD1,CARRGQRETQYF,TGTGCCAGGAGGGGACAGAGAGAGACCCAGTACTTC
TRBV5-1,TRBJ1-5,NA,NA,CASSLSGINQPQHF,TGCGCCAGCAGCTTGTCGGGGATCAATCAGCCCCAGCATTTT
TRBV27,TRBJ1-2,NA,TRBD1,CASSEQGSRDSGYTF,TGTGCCAGCAGTGAACAGGGGAGTAGGGACTCGGGCTACACCTTC
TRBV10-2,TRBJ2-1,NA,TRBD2,CASSEGTSAYNEQFF,TGCGCCAGCAGTGAAGGGACTAGCGCCTACAATGAGCAGTTCTTC
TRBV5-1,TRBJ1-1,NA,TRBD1,CASSLAGQAIRVGEAFF,TGCGCCAGCAGCTTGGCCGGACAGGCGATACGAGTGGGTGAAGCTTTCTTT
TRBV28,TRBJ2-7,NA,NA,CASYGLGKMYEQYF,TGTGCCAGCTATGGGCTCGGGAAGATGTACGAGCAGTACTTC
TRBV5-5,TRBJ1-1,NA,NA,CASSSSREVPNTEAFF,TGTGCCAGCAGCTCCTCAAGGGAGGTCCCGAACACTGAAGCTTTCTTT
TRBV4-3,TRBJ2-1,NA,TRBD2,CASSQDTSGSDEQFF,TGCGCCAGCAGCCAAGATACTAGCGGGTCTGATGAGCAGTTCTTC
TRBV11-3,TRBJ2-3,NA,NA,CASSSMDTQYF,TGTGCCAGCAGCTCTATGGATACGCAGTATTTT
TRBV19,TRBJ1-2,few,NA,CASRLQGRGYTF,TGTGCCAGTAGGTTACAGGGACGTGGCTACACCTTC
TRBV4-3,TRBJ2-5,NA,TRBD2,CASSGRTSLFPQYF,TGCGCCAGCAGCGGACGGACTAGCCTCTTTCCCCAGTACTTC
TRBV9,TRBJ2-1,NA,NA,CASSVAVTSYNEQFF,TGTGCCAGCAGCGTAGCTGTGACTAGCTACAATGAGCAGTTCTTC